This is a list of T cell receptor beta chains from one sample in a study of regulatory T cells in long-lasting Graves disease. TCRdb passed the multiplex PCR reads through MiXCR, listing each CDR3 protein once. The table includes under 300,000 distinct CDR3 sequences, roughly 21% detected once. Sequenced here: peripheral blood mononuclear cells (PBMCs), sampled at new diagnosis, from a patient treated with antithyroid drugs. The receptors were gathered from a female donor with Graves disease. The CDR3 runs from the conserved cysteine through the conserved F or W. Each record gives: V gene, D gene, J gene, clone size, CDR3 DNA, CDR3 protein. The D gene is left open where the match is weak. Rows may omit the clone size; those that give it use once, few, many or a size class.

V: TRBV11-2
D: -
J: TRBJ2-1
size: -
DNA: TGTGCCAGCAGCTATTCCGGGACGGCCCCTAATGAGCAGTTCTTC
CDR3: CASSYSGTAPNEQFF

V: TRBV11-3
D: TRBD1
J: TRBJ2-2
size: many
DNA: TGTGCCAGCAGCGTAAGACGGACAGGGAGCACCGGGGAGCTGTTTTTT
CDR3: CASSVRRTGSTGELFF

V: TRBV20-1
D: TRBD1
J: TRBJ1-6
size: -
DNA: TGCAGTGCTAGAGGGACAGGGGGCGATTCACCCCTCCACTTT
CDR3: CSARGTGGDSPLHF

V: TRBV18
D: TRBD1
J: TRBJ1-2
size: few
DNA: TGTGCCAGCTCAGCGCGGGACAGGGAGGATGGCTACACCTTC
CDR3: CASSARDREDGYTF

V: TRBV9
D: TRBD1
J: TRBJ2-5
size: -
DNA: TGTGCCAGCAGCGACGTACAGGGGTTTGAGACCCAGTACTTC
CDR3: CASSDVQGFETQYF

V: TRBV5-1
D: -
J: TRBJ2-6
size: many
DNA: TGCGCCAGCGGAACGGGGGCTGGGGCCAACGTCCTGACTTTC
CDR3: CASGTGAGANVLTF

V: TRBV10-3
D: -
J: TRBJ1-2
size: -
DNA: TGTGCCATCTTTGAAGGGTTGGAATATGGCTACACCTTC
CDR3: CAIFEGLEYGYTF

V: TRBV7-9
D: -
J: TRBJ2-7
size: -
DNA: TGTGCCAGCAGCTCCGGGGTAGCTGACCACGAGCAGTACTTC
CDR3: CASSSGVADHEQYF

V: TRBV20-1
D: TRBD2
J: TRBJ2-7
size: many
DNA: TGCAGTGCTAGAGCTAGCGGGGGGGCCTACGAGCAGTACTTC
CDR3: CSARASGGAYEQYF

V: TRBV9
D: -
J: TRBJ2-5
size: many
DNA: TGTGCCAGCAGCCCCGAAGGAGGGGGCTATGAGACCCAGTACTTC
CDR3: CASSPEGGGYETQYF

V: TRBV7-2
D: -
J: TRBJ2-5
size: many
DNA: TGTGCCAGCAGCTTAGAGTCAACCCAGGCGGAGACCCAGTACTTC
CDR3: CASSLESTQAETQYF

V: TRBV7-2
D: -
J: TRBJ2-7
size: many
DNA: TGTGCCAGCAGCCCCTCTGAGGGCAAGCAGTACTTC
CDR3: CASSPSEGKQYF

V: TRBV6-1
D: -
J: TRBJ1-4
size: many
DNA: TGTGCCAGCAGGCAGGGTGGGGGAGACGAAAAACTGTTTTTT
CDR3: CASRQGGGDEKLFF

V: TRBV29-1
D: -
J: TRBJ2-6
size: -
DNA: TGCAGCGTATCACCTGGGGCCAACGTCCTGACTTTC
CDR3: CSVSPGANVLTF

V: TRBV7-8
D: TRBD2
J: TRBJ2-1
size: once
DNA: TGTGCCAGCAGTGCTCTAGCGGGGGGCCCCGATGAGCAGTTCTTC
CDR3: CASSALAGGPDEQFF

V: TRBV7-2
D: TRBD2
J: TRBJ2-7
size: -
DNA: TGTGCCAGCAGATCCGGGACTAGCGGGGACGAGCAGTACTTC
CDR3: CASRSGTSGDEQYF

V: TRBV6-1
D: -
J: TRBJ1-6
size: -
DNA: TGTGCCAGCAAGGGCTCCTATAATTCACCCCTCCACTTT
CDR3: CASKGSYNSPLHF

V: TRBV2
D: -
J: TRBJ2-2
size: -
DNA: -
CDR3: CASIVRTPGSCFF

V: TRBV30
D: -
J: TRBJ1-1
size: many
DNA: TGTGCCTGGAACGATGGAATGAACACTGAAGCTTTCTTT
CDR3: CAWNDGMNTEAFF

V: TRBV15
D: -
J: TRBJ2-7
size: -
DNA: TGTGCCACCAGCCGATTCCATAGCGGACGCTACGAGCAGTACTTC
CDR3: CATSRFHSGRYEQYF

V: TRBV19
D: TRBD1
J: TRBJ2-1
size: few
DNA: TGTGCCAGTAGTAGGGGACAGGGGGCAGTTGAGCAGTTCTTC
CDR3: CASSRGQGAVEQFF

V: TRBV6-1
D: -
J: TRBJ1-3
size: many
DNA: TGTGCCAGCTCGGGGGGCTCTGGAAACACCATATATTTT
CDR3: CASSGGSGNTIYF

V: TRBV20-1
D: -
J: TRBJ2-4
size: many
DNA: TGCAGTGCCCTGTGGGGGTGGGTCGAAAACATTCAGTACTTC
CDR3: CSALWGWVENIQYF

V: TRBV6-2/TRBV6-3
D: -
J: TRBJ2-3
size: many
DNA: TGTGCCAGTTCGACGCTCCAAAAAATCACAGATACGCAGTATTTT
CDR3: CASSTLQKITDTQYF

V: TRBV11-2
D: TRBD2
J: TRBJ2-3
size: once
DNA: TGTGCCAGCAGCTTGCGGGGGGGCTGGACAGATACGCAGTATTTT
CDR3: CASSLRGGWTDTQYF

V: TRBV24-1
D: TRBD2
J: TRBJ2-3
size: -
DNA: TGTGCCACCAGTGATTCAGGGATAGCGGGAGGCGCAGATACGCAGTATTTT
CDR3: CATSDSGIAGGADTQYF

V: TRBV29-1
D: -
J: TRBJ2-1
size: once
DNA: TGCAGCGTTGGGGTCATTGTTTACAATGAGCAGTTCTTC
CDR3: CSVGVIVYNEQFF

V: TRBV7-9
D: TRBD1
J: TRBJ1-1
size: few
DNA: TGTGCCAGCAGTCTTACAGGGGTTTTATTTACTGAAGCTTTCTTT
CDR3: CASSLTGVLFTEAFF

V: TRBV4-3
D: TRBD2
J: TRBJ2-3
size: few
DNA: TGCGCCAGCAGCCTGCAGAGCGGGAGGCAGACAGATACGCAGTATTTT
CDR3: CASSLQSGRQTDTQYF

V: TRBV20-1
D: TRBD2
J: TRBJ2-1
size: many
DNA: TGCAGTGCTAGAGATTTGACTAGCGGGAGGGCTGAGCAGTTCTTC
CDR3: CSARDLTSGRAEQFF

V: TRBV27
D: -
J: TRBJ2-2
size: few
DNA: TGTGCCAGCAGTTCGAGGGTTGCCGGGGAGCTGTTTTTT
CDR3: CASSSRVAGELFF

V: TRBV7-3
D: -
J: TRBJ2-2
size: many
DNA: TGTGCCAGCAGCAGGGAACGCGGGGAGCTGTTTTTT
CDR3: CASSRERGELFF

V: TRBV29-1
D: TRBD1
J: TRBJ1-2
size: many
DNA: TGCAGCGTTGAAGAACGACAGGGGGTATGGGGCTACACCTTC
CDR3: CSVEERQGVWGYTF

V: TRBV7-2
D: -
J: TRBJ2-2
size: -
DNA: TGTGCCAGCAGCTTAAGCTCCCCCGGGGAGCTGTTTTTT
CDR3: CASSLSSPGELFF

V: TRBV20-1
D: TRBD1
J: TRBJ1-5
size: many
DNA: TGCAGTGCTAGAGACAGGGGGGATCAGCATTTT
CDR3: CSARDRGDQHF

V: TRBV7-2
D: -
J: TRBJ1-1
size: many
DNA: TGTGCCAGCAGCTTAGGCCCTGGAGGGGTCGGGGGAGAAACTGAAGCTTTCTTT
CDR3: CASSLGPGGVGGETEAFF

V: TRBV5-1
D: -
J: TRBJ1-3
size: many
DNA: TGCGCCAGCAGCTTGGTGGGGGACCAACGAAACACCATATATTTT
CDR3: CASSLVGDQRNTIYF

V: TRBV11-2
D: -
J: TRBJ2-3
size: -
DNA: TGTGCCAGCAGTATCGGGCAGGCCGATACGCAGTATTTT
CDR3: CASSIGQADTQYF

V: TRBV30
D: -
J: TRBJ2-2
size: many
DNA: TGTGCCTGGGACAAGCAACTCAACACCGGGGAGCTGTTTTTT
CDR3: CAWDKQLNTGELFF

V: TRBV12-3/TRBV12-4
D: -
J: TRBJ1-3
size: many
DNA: TGTGCCAGCAGTTTTGGGGGACGGAACTCTGGAAACACCATATATTTT
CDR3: CASSFGGRNSGNTIYF

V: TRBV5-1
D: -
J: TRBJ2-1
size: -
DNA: TGTGCCAGCAGCTTAGGTCGACAGAGCGGCTACAATGAGCAGTTCTTC
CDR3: CASSLGRQSGYNEQFF

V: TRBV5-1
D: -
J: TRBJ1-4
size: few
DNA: TGCGCCAGCAGCTTTTGGTTCCGCTCAACTAATGAAAAACTGTTTTTT
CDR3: CASSFWFRSTNEKLFF

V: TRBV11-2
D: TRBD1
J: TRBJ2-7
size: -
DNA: TGTGCCAGCAGCCAAGGGACAGGGGGATACGAGCAGTACTTC
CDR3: CASSQGTGGYEQYF

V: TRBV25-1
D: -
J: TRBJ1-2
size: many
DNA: TGTGCCAGCAGTGAAAGTAGAAGAAGAGATGGCTACACCTTC
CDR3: CASSESRRRDGYTF

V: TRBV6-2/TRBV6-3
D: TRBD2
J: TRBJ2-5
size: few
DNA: TGTGCCAGCAGTTACTTTCTAGCGGGAGGTCAAGAGACCCAGTACTTC
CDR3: CASSYFLAGGQETQYF

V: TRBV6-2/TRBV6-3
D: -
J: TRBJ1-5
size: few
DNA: TGTGCCAGCAGTTACAGGGGAGGGCCCCAGCATTTT
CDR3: CASSYRGGPQHF

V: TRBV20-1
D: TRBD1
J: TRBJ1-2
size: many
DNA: TGCAGTGCTAGAGATGCGGGACAGTACTATGGCTACACCTTC
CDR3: CSARDAGQYYGYTF

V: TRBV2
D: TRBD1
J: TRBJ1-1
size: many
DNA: TGTGCCAGCAGTGAAATGACAGGGGGGCAAGCTTTCTTT
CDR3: CASSEMTGGQAFF

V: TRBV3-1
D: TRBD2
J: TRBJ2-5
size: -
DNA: TGTGCCAGCAGCCAAGCAGCGGGGGGTGAGGAGACCCAGTACTTC
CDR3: CASSQAAGGEETQYF

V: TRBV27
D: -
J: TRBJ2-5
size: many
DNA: TGTGCCAGCAGTTCGGGGCAGGGCGCGGAGACCCAGTACTTC
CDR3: CASSSGQGAETQYF

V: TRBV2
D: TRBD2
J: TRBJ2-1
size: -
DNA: TGTGCCAGCAATGACGGGGGGGCCTACAATGAGCAGTTCTTC
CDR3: CASNDGGAYNEQFF

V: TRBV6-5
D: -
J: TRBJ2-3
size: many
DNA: TGTGCCAGCAGTTTGAACCCAGGGGCCACAGATACGCAGTATTTT
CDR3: CASSLNPGATDTQYF

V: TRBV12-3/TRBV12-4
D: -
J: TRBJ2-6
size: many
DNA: TGTGCCAGCAGTCCAACGACAGTCTCTGGGGCCAACGTCCTGACTTTC
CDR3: CASSPTTVSGANVLTF

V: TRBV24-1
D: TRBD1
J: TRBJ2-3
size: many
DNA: TGTGCCACCAGTAATCCCAGGGGGCAAACAGATACGCAGTATTTT
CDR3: CATSNPRGQTDTQYF

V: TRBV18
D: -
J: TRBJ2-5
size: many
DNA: TGTGCCAGCTCACCGACTATAGAAGAGACCCAGTACTTC
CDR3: CASSPTIEETQYF

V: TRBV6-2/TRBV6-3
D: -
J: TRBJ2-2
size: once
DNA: TGTGCCAGCAGCAGACAGATGGCCGGGGAGCTGTTTTTT
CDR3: CASSRQMAGELFF

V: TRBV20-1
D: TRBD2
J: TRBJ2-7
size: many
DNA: TGCAGTGCTGTTACTAGCGGGAGGGCCGGGGAGCAGTACTTC
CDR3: CSAVTSGRAGEQYF

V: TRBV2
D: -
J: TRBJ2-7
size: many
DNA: TGTGCCAGCAGTCCTACCCCGTTCTACGAGCAGTACTTC
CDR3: CASSPTPFYEQYF